Listed below are T cell receptor beta chains from one sample, sequenced in a study of blood T cell repertoires in COVID-19. Clones were read by immunoSEQ multiplex PCR, and TCRdb kept only the in-frame ones, dropping some. The table lists hundreds of thousands of clones, 75% to 90% of them singletons. The specimen sequenced was peripheral blood. Source of these receptors: a woman aged 70-85 years with COVID-19, enrolled during active disease. The CDR3 runs from the conserved cysteine through the conserved F or W. Fields, in order: clone size, J gene, D gene, V gene, CDR3 protein, CDR3 DNA. The D gene is left open where the match is weak. The listing skips clone size in some rows; elsewhere it reads once, few, many or a size class.

-	TRBJ1-1	TRBD1	TRBV10-1	CASSGGGVGQGTEAFF	TGCGCCAGCAGTGGAGGAGGTGTTGGACAGGGAACTGAAGCTTTCTTT
once	TRBJ1-6	-	TRBV19	CASSIDSSYNSPLHF	TGTGCCAGTAGTATTGACAGCTCCTATAATTCACCCCTCCACTTT
-	TRBJ2-3	-	TRBV11-1	CASSQGDTQYF	TGTGCCAGCAGCCAGGGGGATACGCAGTATTTT
-	TRBJ2-1	TRBD2	TRBV3-1/TRBV3-2	CASSQGTSGSSYNEQFF	TGTGCCAGCAGCCAAGGAACTAGCGGGAGCTCCTACAATGAGCAGTTCTTC
-	TRBJ2-5	-	TRBV29-1	CSVLLVEVQETQYF	TGCAGCGTTCTATTGGTTGAGGTCCAAGAGACCCAGTACTTC
-	TRBJ2-7	-	TRBV7-8	CASSLWSEQYF	TGTGCCAGCAGCTTATGGAGCGAGCAGTACTTC
-	TRBJ1-1	TRBD1	TRBV2	CASRRDRVYTEAFF	TGTGCCAGCAGGAGAGACAGGGTCTACACTGAAGCTTTCTTT
-	TRBJ1-5	-	TRBV2	CASSEMGHGDQPQHF	TGTGCCAGCAGTGAAATGGGGCATGGGGATCAGCCCCAGCATTTT
-	TRBJ2-7	TRBD2	TRBV30	CAWSVTSGGNYEQYF	TGTGCCTGGAGTGTAACTAGCGGGGGGAACTACGAGCAGTACTTC
-	TRBJ1-6	-	TRBV6-2/TRBV6-3	CASSRGDSPLHF	TGTGCCAGCAGTCGGGGGGATTCACCCCTCCACTTT
-	TRBJ2-2	TRBD1	TRBV4-3	CASSQGQGDGTGELFF	TGCGCCAGCAGCCAAGGACAGGGGGATGGCACCGGGGAGCTGTTTTTT
-	TRBJ2-7	TRBD1	TRBV28	CASSYDRVPYEQYF	TGTGCCAGCAGCTATGACAGGGTTCCCTACGAGCAGTACTTC
-	TRBJ2-7	-	TRBV28	CASSHTPYEQYF	TGTGCCAGCAGTCATACACCCTACGAGCAGTACTTC
-	TRBJ2-1	TRBD2	TRBV9	CASSGLLGGGGSNEQFF	TGTGCCAGCAGCGGTCTCCTAGGTGGGGGAGGGAGCAATGAGCAGTTCTTC
-	TRBJ2-7	-	TRBV7-6	CASSPAQGEQYF	TGTGCCAGCAGCCCTGCGCAGGGCGAGCAGTACTTC
-	TRBJ1-5	-	TRBV19	CASSIIGASNQPQHF	TGTGCCAGTAGTATAATAGGGGCCAGCAATCAGCCCCAGCATTTT
-	TRBJ2-7	TRBD2	TRBV7-8	CASSWKSGGGYEQYF	TGTGCCAGCAGCTGGAAAAGCGGGGGCGGATACGAGCAGTACTTC
once	TRBJ2-1	-	TRBV27	CASRTSGLAYNEQFF	TGTGCCAGCCGGACGTCGGGACTTGCATACAATGAGCAGTTCTTC
-	TRBJ1-5	TRBD1	TRBV6-5	CASRKGTGNQPQHF	TGTGCCAGCAGGAAAGGGACAGGCAATCAGCCCCAGCATTTT
-	TRBJ1-1	-	TRBV19	CASSVIAGNANTEAFF	TGTGCCAGTAGTGTAATTGCAGGGAACGCTAACACTGAAGCTTTCTTT
-	TRBJ2-1	TRBD1	TRBV7-9	CASSSNRDRSYNEQFF	TGTGCCAGCAGCTCCAACCGGGACAGATCCTACAATGAGCAGTTCTTC
-	TRBJ1-1	-	TRBV27	CASSLLTGNTEAFF	TGTGCCAGCAGTTTATTAACGGGGAACACTGAAGCTTTCTTT
-	TRBJ2-5	TRBD2	TRBV7-2	CASSATSGGETQYF	TGTGCCAGCAGCGCCACTAGCGGGGGAGAGACCCAGTACTTC
once	TRBJ1-2	-	TRBV24-1	CATSGGIGYTF	TGTGCCACCAGTGGAGGGATCGGCTACACCTTC